What follows are 32 T cell receptor beta chains derived from one specimen sequenced in a study of OX40 agonist ivuxolimab in advanced cancers. Clones were read by immunoSEQ multiplex PCR, and TCRdb kept only the in-frame ones, dropping some. The table lists tens of thousands of clones, over 65% of them singletons, with approximately 2.4% in the top ten. Here the sequenced sample was CD4+ or CD8+ T cells sorted from blood, taken in a trial of the OX40 agonist ivuxolimab. These receptors came from an adult with an advanced solid tumor such as melanoma, head and neck, liver or kidney cancer.

The chain joins TRBV5-1 to TRBJ2-5; 7 nucleotides align to TRBD1. Trimming at V came to 5 bases and at J to 2 bases, leaving 3 bases not matched to a gene. In germline, CDR1 is SGHRS, CDR2 YFSETQ. The CDR3 extends over 13 amino acids. The CDR3 DNA follows: TGCGCCAGCAGTTGGGACAGACAAGAGACCCAGTACTTC. Protein: CASSWDRQETQYF.

V usage is TRBV11-3 and J usage is TRBJ2-4, with a possible D match to TRBD2 (6 bases). Germline V gene sequence: CDR1 SGHNT, CDR2 YENEEA. CDR3 length equals 17 residues. Trimming removed 1 base at V and 0 bases at J, with 13 bases between. The CDR3 DNA reads as TGTGCCAGCAGCTTAGGGGACGGGAGATTAGCCAAAAACATTCAGTACTTC. Protein: CASSLGDGRLAKNIQYF.

The chain links TRBV15 to TRBJ1-5; D is ambiguous. The CDR3 consists of 14 residues. The germline gives CDR1 LNHNV, CDR2 YYDKDF (reference sequence). Trimming shortened V by 0 bases and J by 7 bases, and 10 bases separated the two germline ends. CDR3 amino acids: CATSRDRVRQPQHF. CDR3 coding DNA: TGTGCCACCAGCAGAGATAGGGTGAGGCAGCCCCAGCATTTT.

This sequence joins TRBV6-5 and TRBJ2-2; no clear D. This CDR3 has 12 amino acids. The germline V and J ends were trimmed by 5 bases and 7 bases, with 8 bases remaining between them. From germline, CDR1 is MNHEY and CDR2 SVGAGI. The chain's CDR3 is CASSTRGGELFF. CDR3 DNA: TGTGCCAGCAGTACCCGTGGCGGGGAGCTGTTTTTT.

Of note for this clone: One end of the junction varies from germline; a read error may be responsible. The same CDR3 arises from other DNA sequences in this sample as well. This chain links TRBV6-5 with TRBJ1-1; 7 nucleotides match TRBD1. This CDR3 contains 15 residues. Germline-derived CDR1 and CDR2 are MNHEY and SVGAGI. In nucleotides, the CDR3 is TGTGCCAGCAAGGCCACATACAGGGGTAACACCGAAGCTTTCTTT. This translates into CASKATYRGNTEAFF.

This chain uses TRBV7-9 with TRBJ2-5, with TRBD1 matching 7 bases. From germline, CDR1 is SEHNR and CDR2 FQNEAQ (reference sequence). This CDR3 is 14 amino acids long. V was clipped by 5 bases and J by 0 bases; unmatched bases: 3. For the CDR3, the DNA is TGTGCCAGCAGCAAGGGACAGTACCAAGAGACCCAGTACTTC. Encoded protein: CASSKGQYQETQYF.

This sequence joins TRBV7-9 and TRBJ2-2; D unresolved. The CDR3 is 13 amino acids. Germline lookup yields CDR1 SEHNR and CDR2 FQNEAQ (reference sequence). V lost 3 bases, J lost 1 base, and 3 bases lay in between. The CDR3 region has the DNA TGTGCCAGCAGCTTCTTGAACACCGGGGAGCTGTTTTTT. This sequence encodes CASSFLNTGELFF.

V usage is TRBV7-9 and J usage is TRBJ2-1; D gene uncertain. Germline-derived CDR1 and CDR2 are SEHNR and FQNEAQ (reference sequence). CDR3 length equals 12 residues. V was pared by 3 bases and J by 10 bases, with 10 bases between. The DNA for the CDR3 is TGTGCCAGCAGCTTGTCCCTTTGGGAGCAGTTCTTC. It is translated as CASSLSLWEQFF.

This chain connects TRBV19 to TRBJ1-2; possibly TRBD1 for D (6 bases). In germline, CDR1 is LNHDA, CDR2 SQIVND (reference sequence). The V end was cut by 3 bases, the J end by 4 bases, with 15 bases between. There are 15 residues in the CDR3. The CDR3 region is CASSIPGQPIYGYTF. Here the CDR3 DNA reads TGTGCCAGTAGTATCCCAGGACAGCCTATCTATGGCTACACCTTC.

The chain employs TRBV2 and TRBJ2-1; perhaps TRBD1 as D (6 bases). CDR1 and CDR2 (germline): SNHLY, FYNNEI. V lost 6 bases and J lost 9, with 15 bases in between. CDR3 length: 13 amino acids. The DNA of the CDR3 is TGTGCCAGCAGGGACACGACAGGTGGTGAGCAGTTCTTC. Translated, it gives CASRDTTGGEQFF.

The chain links TRBV6-1 to TRBJ2-5; the D gene could be TRBD1 or TRBD2 (7 bases each). Germline-derived CDR1 and CDR2 are MNHNS and SASEGT. The CDR3 is 14 amino acids. Trimming left V 7 bases short and J 3 bases short, with 15 bases between. The DNA for the CDR3 is TGTGCCAGCATGACAGGGAGCGGGGAAGAGACCCAGTACTTC. Translation: CASMTGSGEETQYF.

The chain joins TRBV6-5 to TRBJ2-2; D call uncertain. This CDR3 comprises 12 residues. CDR1 and CDR2 (germline): MNHEY, SVGAGI. V shed 2 bases and J shed 7 bases, with 5 bases lying between them. As DNA, the CDR3 is TGTGCCAGCAGTTACCCCGACGGGGAGCTGTTTTTT. Translating gives CASSYPDGELFF.

This rearrangement joins TRBV5-6 to TRBJ1-1; TRBD1 is a possible D gene (5 bases). Germline V CDR1 and CDR2: SGHDT, YYEEEE. Trimming stripped 4 bases from V and 3 bases from J, with 28 bases between. This CDR3 comprises 19 residues. For the CDR3, the DNA is TGTGCCAGCAGCCAAGAGAGGAGCAGGTTAGACAGTTGGGACACTGAAGCTTTCTTT. Amino acid sequence: CASSQERSRLDSWDTEAFF.

This chain uses TRBV5-1 with TRBJ2-1; 7 positions agree with TRBD1. Germline CDR1 reads SGHRS; CDR2 reads YFSETQ. J was trimmed by 5 bases and V by 5 bases; bases with no gene match: 13. The CDR3 runs 16 residues. The CDR3 nucleotides read TGCGCCAGCAGTAAGGGACAGAGGGGCTGGAACAATGAGCAGTTCTTC. Protein sequence: CASSKGQRGWNNEQFF.

The rearrangement links TRBV9 to TRBJ2-1, with 11 bases aligning to TRBD2. This CDR3 region has 14 residues. The germline CDR1 and CDR2 sequences are SGDLS and YYNGEE. Losses at the gene ends were 5 bases for V and 6 bases for J; bases not matched to a gene: 4. CDR3 sequence reads: CASRPGLAANEQFF. CDR3 DNA: TGTGCCAGCAGACCGGGACTAGCGGCCAATGAGCAGTTCTTC. The full variable domain, its missing parts supplied by reference TRBV9 and TRBJ2-1, is DSGVTQTPKHLITATGQRVTLRCSPRSGDLSVYWYQQSLDQGLQFLIQYYNGEERAKGNILERFSAQQFPDLHSELNLSSLELGDSALYFCASRPGLAANEQFFGPGTRLTVL.

The chain is built from TRBV2 and TRBJ1-2; TRBD1 is a possible D gene (5 bases). The germline CDR1 and CDR2 sequences are SNHLY and FYNNEI. V gave up 7 bases and J gave up 2 bases, with 14 bases separating them. This CDR3 spans 14 amino acids. The CDR3 sequence is CASTPTGGNYGYTF. DNA for the CDR3: TGTGCCAGCACCCCAACGGGGGGAAACTATGGCTACACCTTC.

The rearrangement uses TRBV6-1 and TRBJ1-4; D is possibly TRBD1 (5 bases). V gave up 3 bases and J gave up 8 bases, with 16 bases separating them. This CDR3 is built from 15 residues. Germline loops: CDR1 MNHNS, CDR2 SASEGT. The CDR3 bases are TGTGCCAGCAGTGATCTTTTGCGGGGCATAGAAAAACTGTTTTTT. Amino acids: CASSDLLRGIEKLFF.

The gene calls are TRBV5-4 and TRBJ1-2, with D unresolved. The V gene lost 2 bases and the J gene lost 0 bases, with 11 bases spanning the gap. In germline, CDR1 is SGHNT, CDR2 YYREEE (reference sequence). The CDR3 is 15 residues long. CDR3 sequence: CASSFGPVSNYGYTF. In DNA, the CDR3 is TGTGCCAGCAGCTTTGGACCGGTATCTAACTATGGCTACACCTTC.

The chain combines TRBV9 with TRBJ1-2; TRBD1 might be the D (6 bases). Trimming took 4 bases from V and 2 from J, leaving 9 bases between them. Germline V gene lookup returns CDR1 SGDLS and CDR2 YYNGEE. This CDR3 region has 13 residues. CDR3 bases: TGTGCCAGCAGCCATCAGGGGAACTATGGCTACACCTTC. It codes for CASSHQGNYGYTF.

This clone was seen more than once but under ten times. The chain joins TRBV19 to TRBJ2-7; D may be TRBD2 (5 bases). The CDR3 is 14 amino acids. The germline V gene has CDR1 LNHDA and CDR2 SQIVND (reference sequence). Trimming stripped 6 bases from V and 6 bases from J, with 18 bases between. The CDR3 nucleotides are TGTGCCAGTAGCGACCCCGGGAAGGGTGGCGAGCAGTACTTC. Translation gives CASSDPGKGGEQYF.

This clone was observed a few times. The rearrangement links TRBV28 to TRBJ1-6; D remains unclear. Looked up from germline, CDR1 is MDHEN and CDR2 is SYDVKM. Trimming removed 5 bases at V and 4 bases at J, with 9 bases between. The CDR3 runs 14 residues. As DNA, the CDR3 is TGTGCCAGCAGTCAGAGCAGGTATAATTCACCCCTCCACTTT. It yields the protein CASSQSRYNSPLHF.

In this sample, this clone turned up a few times. The chain links TRBV5-1 to TRBJ1-2; no clear D. The CDR3 has 14 residues. The V end lost 0 bases, the J end lost 8 bases, and 14 bases lay between the germline ends. Germline loops: CDR1 SGHRS, CDR2 YFSETQ. As DNA, the CDR3 is TGCGCCAGCAGCTTGGCCCCCCCATTGGGCGGCTACACCTTC. It codes for CASSLAPPLGGYTF.

The chain couples TRBV6-1 to TRBJ2-7; unclear D gene. The CDR3 totals 12 residues. V shed 7 bases and J shed 6 bases, with 13 bases lying between them. Germline V gene data show CDR1 as MNHNS and CDR2 as SASEGT. CDR3 loop: CASTGGIGEQYF. Written as DNA, the CDR3 is TGTGCCAGCACGGGTGGGATAGGCGAGCAGTACTTC.

The chain recombines TRBV5-1 with TRBJ2-1, with 7 bases that match TRBD1. Germline loops: CDR1 SGHRS, CDR2 YFSETQ. V shed 3 bases, J shed 6 bases, and the junction held 6 bases outside the gene matches. This CDR3 is 14 amino acids long. CDR3 sequence (DNA): TGCGCCAGCAGCTCGACAGGGTTGAGCAATGAGCAGTTCTTC. Translation gives CASSSTGLSNEQFF.

This chain connects TRBV6-1 to TRBJ2-1; weak D call: TRBD1 (6 bases). Germline CDR1 reads MNHNS; CDR2 reads SASEGT. V was clipped by 6 bases and J by 0 bases, with 9 bases between them. This CDR3 contains 14 residues. The CDR3 here is CASRTGSSYNEQFF. The CDR3 coding sequence is TGTGCCAGCAGAACAGGGAGCTCCTACAATGAGCAGTTCTTC.

The V and J genes are TRBV11-3 and TRBJ2-5, with no clear D. Germline V lookup: CDR1 SGHNT, CDR2 YENEEA. V lost 4 bases, J lost 2 bases, and 14 bases lay in between. The CDR3 is 15 residues long. The CDR3 bases are TGTGCCAGCAGCTCCCGGCTCGGCTTTCAAGAGACCCAGTACTTC. Protein: CASSSRLGFQETQYF.

V gene TRBV11-1 combines with J gene TRBJ2-6; 10 bases align to TRBD1. V lost 3 bases, J lost 3 bases, and 5 bases stayed unmatched. This CDR3 region has 17 residues. Germline V lookup: CDR1 SGHAT, CDR2 FQDESV (reference sequence). In DNA, the CDR3 is TGTGCCAGCAGCTTTCGACAGGGGGCTGTTGGGGCCAACGTCCTGACTTTC. This codes for CASSFRQGAVGANVLTF.

The chain recombines TRBV11-3 with TRBJ2-5; possibly TRBD2 for D (5 bases). CDR1 is SGHNT and CDR2 is YENEEA in the germline V gene. The CDR3 length is 13 residues. Trimming left V 2 bases short and J 3 bases short, with 7 bases between. The CDR3 protein is CASSLMREETQYF. The CDR3 DNA is TGTGCCAGCAGCTTAATGAGGGAAGAGACCCAGTACTTC.

This rearrangement joins TRBV4-1 to TRBJ1-1; the D is unclear. The CDR3 extends over 14 amino acids. V was pared by 4 bases and J by 0 bases, with 9 bases between. The germline CDR1 and CDR2 sequences are MGHRA and YSYEKL. The CDR3 DNA reads TGCGCCAGCAGCCCGCGGGCCCTGAACACTGAAGCTTTCTTT. Translating gives CASSPRALNTEAFF.

DNA of the CDR3: TGTGCCAGCTCACCCCGGGACAGGGCCGAGCAGTACTTC. It encodes CASSPRDRAEQYF. V gene TRBV18 combines with J gene TRBJ2-7; 9 bases are a match to TRBD1. The CDR3 has 13 amino acids. The V segment lost 3 bases and the J segment 6 bases; nucleotides outside the gene matches: 3. Germline V gene data show CDR1 as KGHSH and CDR2 as LQKENI.

This sequence joins TRBV2 and TRBJ2-5, with 7 bases that match TRBD2. This CDR3 has 14 residues. Germline V gene sequence: CDR1 SNHLY, CDR2 FYNNEI. Germline trimming cut 6 bases from V and 5 bases from J; bases unmatched to any gene: 9. The CDR3 nucleotides read TGTGCCAGCAGGGGGCGGGGGAATTGGGAGACCCAGTACTTC. It codes for CASRGRGNWETQYF.

The chain employs TRBV27 and TRBJ2-4, with TRBD1 matching 8 bases. V lost 5 bases and J lost 0; bases outside the gene matches: 9. CDR3 length equals 17 residues. Germline V gene lookup returns CDR1 MNHEY and CDR2 SMNVEV (reference sequence). CDR3 protein: CASSLRTGPLAKNIQYF. DNA for the CDR3: TGTGCCAGCAGTCTAAGGACAGGGCCCCTAGCCAAAAACATTCAGTACTTC.